The 20 T cell receptor beta chains given below trace back to one sample, sequenced in a study of CD8 T cells in ankylosing spondylitis. Study results and limitations: A TCR beta motif of 7 to 9 highly homologous variants seemed to mark ankylosing spondylitis blood.

These TCRs' antigens remain unknown. Via MiXCR, TCRdb re-called the 5' RACE reads, giving one row per CDR3 protein. The sample has 300,000 to 400,000 distinct CDR3 sequences, about 20% seen once. Sequences were obtained from blood, either unsorted or a sorted T cell fraction (not recorded which). These TCRs come from a male donor with ankylosing spondylitis.

This chain connects TRBV12-3 or TRBV12-4 to TRBJ1-4; no reliable D call. This CDR3 is 15 amino acids long. With 3 bases removed from V and 5 bases from J, the gap between germline ends came to 13 bases. This CDR3 reads CASSFFEGGNEKLFF. In DNA, the CDR3 is TGTGCCAGCAGTTTTTTCGAGGGTGGGAATGAAAAACTGTTTTTT.

The chain has TRBV12-3 or TRBV12-4 and TRBJ1-2; no firm D call. The CDR3 has 14 amino acids. V was shortened by 6 bases and J by 14 bases, with 25 bases between the two germline ends. CDR3 bases: TGTGCCAGCAGCCCACCTCTACATACATCGGCGGGGACCTTC. Its translation is CASSPPLHTSAGTF.

The genes are TRBV20-1 and TRBJ2-4; D is possibly TRBD1 or TRBD2 (5 bases each). The CDR3 totals 13 residues. Trimming took off 5 bases at V and 9 bases at J, with 17 bases between the two ends. Germline V gene sequence: CDR1 DFQATT, CDR2 SNEGSKA (reference sequence). CDR3 amino acids: CSAGPRGVLIQYF. The CDR3 nucleotides are TGCAGTGCTGGCCCCCGAGGGGTGCTCATTCAGTACTTC.

The chain links TRBV5-6 to TRBJ2-1, with D tentatively TRBD2 (6 bases). The CDR3 consists of 17 residues. The germline V and J ends were trimmed by 1 base and 0 bases, with 14 bases remaining between them. From germline, CDR1 is SGHDT and CDR2 YYEEEE. This CDR3 reads CASSLLSGQPSYNEQFF. The CDR3 coding sequence is TGTGCCAGCAGCTTGCTAAGCGGGCAGCCCTCCTACAATGAGCAGTTCTTC.

CDR3 bases: TGTGCCAGCAGTTCGAGAAATGGCTACACCTTC. Its protein product is CASSSRNGYTF. V and J are TRBV28 and TRBJ1-2; no clear D. The CDR3 runs to 11 residues. CDR1 and CDR2 from the germline V gene are MDHEN and SYDVKM. The V gene lost 4 bases and the J gene lost 6 bases, with 6 bases spanning the gap.

V usage is TRBV28 and J usage is TRBJ2-5; the match to TRBD2 covers 7 bases. Losses at the gene ends were 3 bases for V and 6 bases for J; bases not matched to a gene: 13. CDR3 length equals 16 residues. Germline loops: CDR1 MDHEN, CDR2 SYDVKM. This chain's CDR3 is CASSFRAGEIVKTQYF. For the CDR3, the DNA is TGTGCCAGCAGTTTTCGGGCGGGAGAGATTGTCAAGACCCAGTACTTC.

This chain's CDR3 is CASSPKALQGRGLETQYF. The CDR3 DNA is TGTGCCAGCAGCCCCAAAGCATTACAGGGGAGGGGGCTTGAGACCCAGTACTTC. This rearrangement joins TRBV6-1 to TRBJ2-5; either TRBD1 or TRBD2 may fit D (7 bases each). Per germline, CDR1 MNHNS and CDR2 SASEGT. This CDR3 region has 18 residues. The V end was cut by 6 bases, the J end by 5 bases, with 28 bases between.

V usage is TRBV5-1 and J usage is TRBJ1-6; 9 bases are a match to TRBD1. Germline CDR1 is SGHRS and CDR2 is YFSETQ. The CDR3 has 16 residues. The trim removed 4 bases at V and 10 bases at J, leaving 12 bases unmatched. CDR3 loop: CASSVATGGSGSPLHF. The CDR3 bases are TGCGCCAGCAGCGTAGCTACAGGGGGCAGTGGGTCACCCCTCCACTTT. The complete variable domain, with remaining parts taken from reference TRBV5-1 and TRBJ1-6, reads KAGVTQTPRYLIKTRGQQVTLSCSPISGHRSVSWYQQTPGQGLQFLFEYFSETQRNKGNFPGRFSGRQFSNSRSEMNVSTLELGDSALYLCASSVATGGSGSPLHFGNGTRLTVT.

In this sample, this clonotype turned up many times. The V and J genes are TRBV29-1 and TRBJ1-6; D unresolved. The V gene lost 7 bases and the J gene lost 9 bases, with 16 bases spanning the gap. From germline, CDR1 is SQVTM and CDR2 ANQGSEA. The CDR3 consists of 13 residues. CDR3 coding DNA: TGCAGCGCAACAGACCGTCCCGGTTCACCCCTCCACTTT. Translated: CSATDRPGSPLHF.

This chain joins TRBV11-3 and TRBJ2-2, with TRBD2 identical over 7 bases. This CDR3 comprises 16 residues. After removal of 5 bases from V and 0 bases from J, the junction contained 6 bases not matched to a gene. Germline-derived CDR1 and CDR2 are SGHNT and YENEEA. The CDR3 DNA follows: TGTGCCAGCAGCCAAAGGGAGGGGTCGAACACCGGGGAGCTGTTTTTT. It yields the protein CASSQREGSNTGELFF.

In nucleotides, the CDR3 is TGTGCCACCAGCAGAGACTCTGTAGGGGACCAGCCCCAGCATTTT. Encoded protein: CATSRDSVGDQPQHF. This chain joins TRBV15 and TRBJ1-5; a weak D match, TRBD1 (5 bases). The CDR3 extends over 15 amino acids. V lost 0 bases and J lost 7, with 13 bases in between. CDR1 is LNHNV and CDR2 is YYDKDF in the germline V gene (reference sequence). The whole variable domain, remainder taken from reference TRBV15 and TRBJ1-5, is DAMVIQNPRYQVTQFGKPVTLSCSQTLNHNVMYWYQQKSSQAPKLLFHYYDKDFNNEADTPDNFQSRRPNTSFCFLDIRSPGLGDTAMYLCATSRDSVGDQPQHFGDGTRLSIL.

This clonotype turned up a few times. This chain links TRBV12-3 or TRBV12-4 with TRBJ1-3, with D maybe TRBD1 (6 bases). The length of the CDR3 is 16 residues. V lost 6 bases to trimming and J lost 0 bases, with 15 bases between them. In DNA, the CDR3 is TGTGCCAGCAGGAGGGGGGGGACCGACTCTGGAAACACCATATATTTT. Encoded protein: CASRRGGTDSGNTIYF.

The chain couples TRBV11-2 to TRBJ1-2; TRBD1 agrees at 7 bases. Germline trimming cut 5 bases from V and 8 bases from J; bases unmatched to any gene: 8. The germline V gene has CDR1 SGHAT and CDR2 FQNNGV. The CDR3 is made up of 13 amino acids. CDR3 bases: TGTGCCAGCAGCCCTAACAGGGGAAACGGCTACACCTTC. This gives the protein CASSPNRGNGYTF.

V is TRBV2 and J is TRBJ1-2, with D tentatively TRBD1 (6 bases). V was cut by 6 bases and J by 5 bases, with 13 bases left in between. The germline V gene encodes CDR1 SNHLY and CDR2 FYNNEI. The CDR3 extends over 13 amino acids. CDR3 loop: CASRQGESYGYTF. CDR3 sequence (DNA): TGTGCCAGCAGACAGGGTGAGAGTTATGGCTACACCTTC.

The chain links TRBV7-8 to TRBJ2-6; D call uncertain. The ends were cut back, 5 bases at V and 3 bases at J, with 5 bases in the middle. From germline, CDR1 is SGHVS and CDR2 FQNEAQ. CDR3 length: 13 amino acids. CDR3 nucleotides: TGTGCCAGCAGCGGGTATGGGGCCAACGTCCTGACTTTC. Its protein is CASSGYGANVLTF.

This clonotype was observed a few times. The chain is built from TRBV5-5 and TRBJ2-7, with D possibly matching TRBD2 (6 bases). Germline lookup yields CDR1 SGHKS and CDR2 YYEKEE (reference sequence). Trimming left V 0 bases short and J 3 bases short, with 16 bases between. The CDR3 sequence is 16 residues long. CDR3: CASSLEEGGIYYEQYF. The CDR3 DNA reads TGTGCCAGCAGCTTGGAGGAGGGCGGGATCTACTACGAGCAGTACTTC.

V gene TRBV9 combines with J gene TRBJ1-1; tentatively, D is TRBD1 (5 bases). Germline V gene lookup returns CDR1 SGDLS and CDR2 YYNGEE. This CDR3 contains 15 residues. V lost 4 bases and J 0 bases, leaving 13 bases between the germline ends. The CDR3 nucleotides read TGTGCCAGCAGCCCTCACCCGGGGGTGAACACTGAAGCTTTCTTT. Translation: CASSPHPGVNTEAFF.

This chain links TRBV7-2 with TRBJ2-1; 8 nucleotides align to TRBD2. The CDR3 sequence is 15 residues long. Germline V CDR1 and CDR2: SGHTA, FQGNSA. V lost 5 bases, J lost 2 bases, and 5 bases stayed unmatched. CDR3 nucleotides: TGTGCCAGCAGCCCGGGACTAGGGACCTACAATGAGCAGTTCTTC. As protein: CASSPGLGTYNEQFF. Supplemented by reference TRBV7-2 and TRBJ2-1, the full variable domain reads GAGVSQSPSNKVTEKGKDVELRCDPISGHTALYWYRQSLGQGLEFLIYFQGNSAPDKSGLPSDRFSAERTGGSVSTLTIQRTQQEDSAVYLCASSPGLGTYNEQFFGPGTRLTVL.

This clonotype was detected only a few times. The chain carries TRBV12-3 or TRBV12-4 and TRBJ1-1, with D hard to call. The germline V and J ends were trimmed by 2 bases and 4 bases, with 8 bases remaining between them. The CDR3 extends over 13 amino acids. CDR3 in amino acids: CASSLRLTTEAFF. In DNA form, the CDR3 reads TGTGCCAGCAGTTTACGGCTTACCACTGAAGCTTTCTTT.

The J gene is TRBJ2-7, the V gene TRBV28; 10 bases map to TRBD2. This CDR3 contains 16 residues. Germline V gives CDR1 MDHEN, CDR2 SYDVKM. V trimming: 6 bases; J trimming: 4 bases; junction bases outside the gene matches: 12. The CDR3 loop reads CASSPPGSGRDYEQYF. The CDR3 DNA follows: TGTGCCAGCAGCCCCCCTGGGAGCGGGAGGGATTACGAGCAGTACTTC.